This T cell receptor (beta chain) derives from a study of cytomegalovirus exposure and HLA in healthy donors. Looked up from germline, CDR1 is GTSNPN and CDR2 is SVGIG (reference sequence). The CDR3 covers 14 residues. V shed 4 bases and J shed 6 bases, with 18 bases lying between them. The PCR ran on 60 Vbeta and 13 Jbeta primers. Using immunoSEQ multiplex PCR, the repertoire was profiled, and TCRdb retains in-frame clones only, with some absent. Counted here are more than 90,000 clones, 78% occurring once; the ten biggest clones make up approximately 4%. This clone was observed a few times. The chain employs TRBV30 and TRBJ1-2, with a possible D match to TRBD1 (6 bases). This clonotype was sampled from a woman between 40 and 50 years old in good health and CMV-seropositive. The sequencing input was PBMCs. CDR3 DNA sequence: TGTGCCTGGAAAATCGGCAGGGGAAATGATGGCTACACCTTC. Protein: CAWKIGRGNDGYTF.